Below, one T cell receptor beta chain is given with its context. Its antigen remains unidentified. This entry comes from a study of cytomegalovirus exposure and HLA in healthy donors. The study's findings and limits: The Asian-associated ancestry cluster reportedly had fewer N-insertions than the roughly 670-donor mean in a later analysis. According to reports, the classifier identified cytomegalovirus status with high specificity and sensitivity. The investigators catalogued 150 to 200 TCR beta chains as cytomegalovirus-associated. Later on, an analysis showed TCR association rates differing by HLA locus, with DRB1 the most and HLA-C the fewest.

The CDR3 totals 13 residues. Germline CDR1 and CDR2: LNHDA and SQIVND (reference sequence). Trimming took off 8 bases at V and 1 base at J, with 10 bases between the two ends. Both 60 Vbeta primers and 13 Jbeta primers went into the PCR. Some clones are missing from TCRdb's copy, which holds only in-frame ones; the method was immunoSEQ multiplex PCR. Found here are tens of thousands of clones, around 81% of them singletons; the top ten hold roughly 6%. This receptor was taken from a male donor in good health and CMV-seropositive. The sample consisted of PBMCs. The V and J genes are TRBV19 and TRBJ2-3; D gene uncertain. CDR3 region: CASAPQGTDTQYF. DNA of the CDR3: TGTGCCAGTGCCCCCCAGGGCACAGATACGCAGTATTTT.